The 16 T cell receptor beta chains below all came from one sample that was sequenced in a study of T cell responses to AZD1222 COVID-19 vaccine (dated by TCRdb to the early 2020s). Preparation of the library involved the immunoSEQ multiplex PCR assay. TCRdb re-hosts the immuneACCESS table, in-frame sequences only. Its copies lack some clones; in the studies checked, an unresolved V gene accounts for under half of them, and the cause for the rest is not known. The sample has roughly 120,000 clones on record, 80% to 90% of them singletons. The ten largest clones represent under 2% of the sample. The time point label, read with the paper, signifies: baseline before first vaccination. Source: peripheral blood, taken on day 0 of AZD1222 vaccination. The source is an adult in good health.

This clone was seen only once. The gene calls are TRBV7-3 and TRBJ2-5, with 8 bases matching TRBD2. The J segment lost 3 bases and the V segment lost 5 bases, leaving 8 bases of the junction unmatched. Germline assignment: CDR1 SGHTA and CDR2 FQGTGA. There are 15 residues in the CDR3. The chain's CDR3 is CASSGLAGREETQYF. DNA for the CDR3: TGTGCCAGCAGCGGATTAGCGGGAAGGGAAGAGACCCAGTACTTC. The variable domain in full, with the rest retrieved from reference TRBV7-3 and TRBJ2-5, is GAGVSQTPSNKVTEKGKYVELRCDPISGHTALYWYRQSLGQGPEFLIYFQGTGAADDSGLPNDRFFAVRPEGSVSTLKIQRTERGDSAVYLCASSGLAGREETQYFGPGTRLLVL.

This chain links TRBV12-3 or TRBV12-4 with TRBJ2-7; the match to TRBD2 covers 8 bases. Trimming took 5 bases from V and 3 from J; bases not matched to a gene: 3. This CDR3 contains 13 residues. CDR3 sequence (DNA): TGTGCCAGCAGTAAGGGACTAGGCTACGAGCAGTACTTC. Translation: CASSKGLGYEQYF.

The chain has TRBV14 and TRBJ1-2, with a weak D call TRBD1 (6 bases). Per the germline V gene, CDR1 is SGHDN and CDR2 is FVKESK. Trimming took 6 bases from V and 9 from J, leaving 29 bases between them. CDR3 length: 17 amino acids. The CDR3 sequence: CASSRSGVSSGLGSYTF. In DNA form, the CDR3 reads TGTGCCAGCAGTCGTTCAGGGGTCTCCTCGGGACTAGGGAGCTACACCTTC.

The chain employs TRBV6-5 and TRBJ1-3, with D hard to call. The V end lost 6 bases, the J end lost 0 bases, and 9 bases lay between the germline ends. This CDR3 comprises 14 residues. In germline, CDR1 is MNHEY, CDR2 SVGAGI. The CDR3 region is CASSWARSGNTIYF. CDR3 in DNA: TGTGCCAGCAGCTGGGCCCGCTCTGGAAACACCATATATTTT.

The chain combines TRBV18 with TRBJ1-1; D is undetermined. The CDR3 is 13 amino acids. V lost 2 bases and J lost 0, with 4 bases in between. Per germline, CDR1 KGHSH and CDR2 LQKENI. The CDR3 protein is CASSPGVNTEAFF. CDR3 in DNA: TGTGCCAGCTCACCAGGGGTGAACACTGAAGCTTTCTTT.

The V and J genes are TRBV5-1 and TRBJ2-1, with no clear D. CDR3 length: 15 residues. V was trimmed by 0 bases and J by 2 bases, leaving 9 bases between them. CDR1 is SGHRS and CDR2 is YFSETQ in the germline V gene. CDR3 sequence: CASSLVSGPYNEQFF. Here the CDR3 DNA reads TGCGCCAGCAGCTTGGTCAGTGGACCCTACAATGAGCAGTTCTTC.

This clone was recorded only once. In DNA, the CDR3 is TGCGCCAGCAGCCAATACCCCCCTCCTCTGACAGGGGGCGAGGGGACCCAGTACTTC. Translated: CASSQYPPPLTGGEGTQYF. The rearrangement joins TRBV4-1 to TRBJ2-5, with TRBD1 matching 10 bases. This CDR3 is built from 19 residues. Germline CDR1 and CDR2: MGHRA and YSYEKL. V dropped 2 bases and J dropped 7; count of bases not matched to a gene: 19.

The chain employs TRBV5-1 and TRBJ1-2; D gene uncertain. The CDR3 runs to 13 residues. V lost 2 bases and J 8 bases, leaving 13 bases between the germline ends. CDR1 SGHRS and CDR2 YFSETQ come from the germline V gene. In nucleotides, the CDR3 is TGCGCCAGCAGCTTCGACCCGGGAGGAGGCTACACCTTC. Translation gives CASSFDPGGGYTF.

The chain uses TRBV3-1 (or the pseudogene TRBV3-2) and TRBJ2-3; D uncertain. The germline V and J ends were trimmed by 4 bases and 3 bases, with 2 bases remaining between them. Germline V gives CDR1 LGHDT, CDR2 YNNKEL (reference sequence). The CDR3 length is 11 residues. The CDR3 region is CASSPTDTQYF. The CDR3 DNA sequence: TGTGCCAGCAGCCCTACAGATACGCAGTATTTT.

The V gene is TRBV5-5, the J gene TRBJ2-7; D remains unclear. The CDR3 contains 11 residues. Germline V gene sequence: CDR1 SGHKS, CDR2 YYEKEE (reference sequence). Trimming cost V 4 bases and J 5 bases, with 7 bases left between them. The CDR3 sequence is CASSPGHEQYF. CDR3 nucleotides: TGTGCCAGCAGCCCCGGCCACGAGCAGTACTTC.

The gene calls are TRBV10-2 and TRBJ1-2; 9 bases are shared with TRBD1. The CDR3 runs 13 residues. The germline V gene has CDR1 WSHSY and CDR2 SAAADI. Trimming removed 6 bases from V and 7 bases from J; junction bases left unmatched: 6. CDR3 sequence: CASRRDRAFGYTF. The DNA of the CDR3 is TGCGCCAGCAGAAGGGACAGGGCGTTTGGCTACACCTTC.

V gene TRBV4-1 combines with J gene TRBJ1-2; the D is unclear. This CDR3 is 16 amino acids long. V lost 0 bases and J lost 1, with 12 bases in between. The V gene's germline CDR1 is MGHRA and CDR2 YSYEKL. The CDR3: CASSQEGRPINYGYTF. The DNA of the CDR3 is TGCGCCAGCAGCCAAGAGGGCAGGCCGATTAACTATGGCTACACCTTC.

The J gene is TRBJ1-2, the V gene TRBV6-5, with 7 nucleotides matching TRBD1. This CDR3 is 14 amino acids long. The trim removed 4 bases at V and 6 bases at J, leaving 8 bases unmatched. Germline CDR1 reads MNHEY; CDR2 reads SVGAGI. In DNA form, the CDR3 reads TGTGCCAGCAGTTTCCAGACAGGGAGGGATGGCTACACCTTC. Residues: CASSFQTGRDGYTF.

CDR3 sequence: CASSFRDNSPLHF. CDR3 in DNA: TGTGCCAGCAGTTTCCGCGATAATTCACCCCTCCACTTT. This chain uses TRBV6-5 with TRBJ1-6; D gene uncertain. CDR3 size: 13 residues. Trimming removed 4 bases from V and 5 bases from J, with 6 bases in between. Germline V lookup: CDR1 MNHEY, CDR2 SVGAGI.

The rearrangement uses TRBV3-1 (or the pseudogene TRBV3-2) and TRBJ2-4; D is unresolved. The CDR3 sequence is 14 residues long. Deletions cut 3 bases from V and 8 bases from J, with 14 bases between. From germline, CDR1 is LGHDT and CDR2 YNNKEL (reference sequence). CDR3 nucleotides: TGTGCCAGCAGCCATCAAAGGGCACCAGACATTCAGTACTTC. Residues: CASSHQRAPDIQYF.

This chain uses TRBV19 with TRBJ1-2, with D possibly matching TRBD1 (5 bases). Trimming shortened V by 1 base and J by 4 bases, and 10 bases separated the two germline ends. CDR3 length equals 14 residues. In germline, CDR1 is LNHDA, CDR2 SQIVND (reference sequence). This CDR3 reads CASSIAETAYGYTF. As DNA, the CDR3 is TGTGCCAGTAGTATAGCCGAGACAGCCTATGGCTACACCTTC.